The source of this T cell receptor beta chain is a study of early T cells in non-severe SARS-CoV-2 infection. Attached unique molecular identifiers marked individual cDNA molecules. TCRdb independently ran MiXCR on the 5' RACE reads; one entry per CDR3 protein. The sample consists of approximately 58,000 distinct CDR3 sequences, around a tenth of them appearing once. In this sample, this clonotype turned up many times. Sequencing used whole blood. The sequence came from an adult who was a healthcare worker with PCR-confirmed SARS-CoV-2 infection or an uninfected control (not recorded which).

In DNA form, the CDR3 reads TGTGCCAGCAGCCAAAGGACCCAGTCTTACTATGGCTACACCTTC. Translation: CASSQRTQSYYGYTF. The chain employs TRBV12-3 or TRBV12-4 and TRBJ1-2, with no clear D. The CDR3 consists of 15 residues. V was trimmed by 6 bases and J by 3 bases, leaving 17 bases between them.